This is a list of T cell receptor beta chains from one sample in a study of CD8 T cells in ankylosing spondylitis. TCRdb fed the 5' RACE reads into MiXCR, producing one record per CDR3 protein. The sample has tens of thousands of distinct CDR3 sequences; less than 20% are singletons. Material: blood. The receptors were sampled from a male donor with ankylosing spondylitis or in good health (not recorded which). Both conserved end residues are trimmed from each CDR3. Fields, in order: CDR3 protein, J gene, V gene.

CDR3: ASSAMWDATEAF
J: TRBJ1-1
V: TRBV7-9

CDR3: ATASGGVVNEQF
J: TRBJ2-1
V: TRBV2

CDR3: ASSLTGGEETQY
J: TRBJ2-5
V: TRBV2

CDR3: ASSGRVNQPQH
J: TRBJ1-5
V: TRBV7-9

CDR3: ASSDVTGRGQGLHPYEQY
J: TRBJ2-7
V: TRBV2

CDR3: ASSLFTSATSYEQY
J: TRBJ2-7
V: TRBV5-1

CDR3: ASWTSGRSGDTQY
J: TRBJ2-3
V: TRBV6-2/TRBV6-3

CDR3: ASSLLAGAYNEQF
J: TRBJ2-1
V: TRBV5-1

CDR3: ASARVRETQY
J: TRBJ2-5
V: TRBV7-2

CDR3: ASSLALLGNTEAF
J: TRBJ1-1
V: TRBV7-2

CDR3: ASSLTGITEAF
J: TRBJ1-1
V: TRBV7-3

CDR3: ASAVSTEAF
J: TRBJ1-1
V: TRBV7-2

CDR3: SVGDPSTGELF
J: TRBJ2-2
V: TRBV29-1

CDR3: SAPRDRVTYEQF
J: TRBJ2-1
V: TRBV20-1

CDR3: ASSSYNEQF
J: TRBJ2-1
V: TRBV5-1

CDR3: SAGTDSHTQY
J: TRBJ2-3
V: TRBV29-1

CDR3: ASSLSTDRFGELF
J: TRBJ2-2
V: TRBV7-9

CDR3: ASSSGGETQY
J: TRBJ2-5
V: TRBV7-2

CDR3: ASSLVARQGANEQF
J: TRBJ2-1
V: TRBV7-2

CDR3: ASSSGTSGGGETQY
J: TRBJ2-5
V: TRBV5-4

CDR3: ASSLASSRNTGELF
J: TRBJ2-2
V: TRBV5-4

CDR3: ASSFSRGETQY
J: TRBJ2-5
V: TRBV7-9

CDR3: ASSFGYAGGYNEQF
J: TRBJ2-1
V: TRBV5-4

CDR3: ASSSNPINQETQY
J: TRBJ2-5
V: TRBV5-5

CDR3: ASSPTLTTEAF
J: TRBJ1-1
V: TRBV23-1

CDR3: ASSLVVDTGELF
J: TRBJ2-2
V: TRBV5-1